The entry that follows covers one TCR beta chain sequence. What it binds is unknown. TCRdb reprocessed the 5' RACE reads, keeping one entry per CDR3 protein, no DNA. The sample data list 550,000 to 600,000 distinct CDR3 sequences. The data were obtained in a study of T cells expressing NK-cell markers. About the study: CD3+CD56+NKG2C+, CD3+CD56+NKG2C- and CD3+CD56-NKG2C+ T cells, once sorted, supplied the TCR beta repertoires.

CDR3 length: 14 amino acids. Germline V gene sequence: CDR1 SGHDT, CDR2 YYEEEE. Notes on the study in general: The CD3+CD56-NKG2C+ fraction was also led by these clonotypes in a few donors.

The J gene is TRBJ2-7, the V gene TRBV5-6; the TRBD2 assignment by TCRdb is unverifiable without DNA. The sequence was obtained from a man aged 18 to 30 in good health. What was sequenced was blood T cells: a sorted CD56 or NKG2C T cell subset, CD4+ or CD8+ T cells, or bulk PBMC T cells (not recorded which). CDR3 region: CASSAVQGLGEQYF.